The subject of this entry is one TCR beta chain. In the source study's methods: From reference gene primer amplification, estimates of nucleated cell counts were derived. Some clones are missing from TCRdb's copy, which holds only in-frame ones; the method was immunoSEQ multiplex PCR. The DNA gave D and trimming, while V, J and clone size come from that table. Of a few hundred thousand clones listed, 88% were seen once; the top ten hold roughly 4%. Germline lookup yields CDR1 SGHRS and CDR2 YFSETQ. The CDR3 consists of 15 residues. Trimming cost V 5 bases and J 3 bases; bases outside gene matches: 9. This entry belongs to a study of blood T cell repertoires in COVID-19. Study overall: Italy, Spain and the United States were the sources of the convalescent and acute COVID-19 samples. T cells, B-cell-depleted T cells, or PBMCs supplied cDNA or gDNA.

This clonotype was sampled from a man in his sixties who had recovered from COVID-19. The V gene is TRBV5-1, the J gene TRBJ2-3; TRBD1 matches 7 bases. The sequenced material came from peripheral blood. In DNA, the CDR3 is TGCGCCAGCAGACTCTCCGTGACAGGGACAGATACGCAGTATTTT. Residues: CASRLSVTGTDTQYF. Combining the CDR3 with reference TRBV5-1 and TRBJ2-3 gives the whole variable domain KAGVTQTPRYLIKTRGQQVTLSCSPISGHRSVSWYQQTPGQGLQFLFEYFSETQRNKGNFPGRFSGRQFSNSRSEMNVSTLELGDSALYLCASRLSVTGTDTQYFGPGTRLTVL.